Sequencing of this T cell receptor (beta chain) was carried out in a study of patients and donors after allogeneic stem cell transplantation. TCRdb re-called the RT-PCR reads through MiXCR, storing one row per CDR3 protein. Here the sample spans about 2,600 distinct CDR3 sequences, around 8.2% being singletons. The CDR3 contains 14 residues. Unmatched junction bases numbered 6, after V lost 5 bases and J lost 10 bases. This clonotype is judged medium-sized. This receptor was obtained from a human donor who was either an allogeneic HSCT recipient or a stem cell or donor lymphocyte infusion donor (not recorded which). It is not recorded whose cells these are; they may come from a transplant donor. The genes are TRBV12-3 or TRBV12-4 and TRBJ2-3; 13 bases line up with TRBD2. Sequencing was carried out using blood, either unsorted or a sorted T cell fraction (not recorded which). CDR3 sequence reads: CASSPGTSGTAQYF. The CDR3 coding sequence is TGTGCCAGCAGTCCGGGGACTAGCGGGACTGCGCAGTATTTT.